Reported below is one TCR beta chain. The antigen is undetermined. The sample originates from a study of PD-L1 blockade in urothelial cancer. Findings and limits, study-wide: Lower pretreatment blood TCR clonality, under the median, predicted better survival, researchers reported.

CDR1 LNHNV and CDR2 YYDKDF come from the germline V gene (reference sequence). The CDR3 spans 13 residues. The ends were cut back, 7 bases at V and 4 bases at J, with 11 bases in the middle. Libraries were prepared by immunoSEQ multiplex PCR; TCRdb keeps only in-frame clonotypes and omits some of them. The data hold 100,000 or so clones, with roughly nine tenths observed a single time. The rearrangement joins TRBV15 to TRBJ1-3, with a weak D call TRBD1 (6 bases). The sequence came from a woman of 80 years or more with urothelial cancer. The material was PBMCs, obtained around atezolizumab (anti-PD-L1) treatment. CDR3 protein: CATTTGSGNTIYF. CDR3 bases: TGTGCCACCACCACAGGGTCCGGAAACACCATATATTTT.